The entry below gives a single T cell receptor (beta chain) sequence along with its context. TCRdb redid the calling of the RT-PCR reads with MiXCR, one entry per CDR3 protein. The table includes almost 700,000 distinct CDR3 sequences, 14% detected once. Trimming left V 3 bases short and J 9 bases short, with 14 bases between. The CDR3 loop spans 12 amino acids. Germline V CDR1 and CDR2: DFQATT, SNEGSKA (reference sequence). The gene calls are TRBV20-1 and TRBJ2-5, with unresolved D. Sequenced input: memory CD4+ T cells from blood. The TCR originated in a female donor in good health, serving as a healthy control. Here the CDR3 reads CSASSGDQPQYF. CDR3 nucleotides: TGCAGTGCTAGTTCGGGTGATCAGCCCCAGTACTTC.